Presented here are 24 T cell receptor beta chains from one specimen sequenced in a study of molecular identifiers for immune sequencing clone quantification. MiXCR, run by TCRdb on the PCR reads, gives a single entry per CDR3 protein. The sample includes around 470,000 distinct CDR3 sequences, around 25% of them seen just once. Sequencing used naive CD8+ T cells from blood, with Jurkat cell RNA spiked in. Subset indicated: FACS-sorted CD8+CD4-CCR7+CD45RA+ naive T cells. All receptors come from a human donor in good health. Some libraries in this study had Jurkat cell RNA spiked in.

In this sample, this clonotype turned up a few times. The rearrangement links TRBV3-1 to TRBJ1-1; D not resolved. The CDR3 loop spans 16 amino acids. The germline gives CDR1 LGHDT, CDR2 YNNKEL (reference sequence). V was pared by 1 base and J by 2 bases, with 14 bases between. The CDR3 DNA sequence: TGTGCCAGCAGCCAAGCGAAAGTTCGGCTAAACACTGAAGCTTTCTTT. It specifies CASSQAKVRLNTEAFF. Full variable domain (rest looked up from reference TRBV3-1 and TRBJ1-1): DTAVSQTPKYLVTQMGNDKSIKCEQNLGHDTMYWYKQDSKKFLKIMFSYNNKELIINETVPNRFSPKSPDKAHLNLHINSLELGDSAVYFCASSQAKVRLNTEAFFGQGTRLTVV.

Only a few counts were recorded for this clonotype. This chain links TRBV6-6 with TRBJ2-7; the D is unclear. The germline V and J ends were trimmed by 6 bases and 7 bases, with 13 bases remaining between them. Germline V CDR1 and CDR2: MNHNY, SVGAGI (reference sequence). The CDR3 has 12 residues. This CDR3 is CASREGSEEQYF. In nucleotides, the CDR3 is TGTGCCAGCAGGGAAGGGTCGGAGGAGCAGTACTTC.

The rearrangement uses TRBV7-2 and TRBJ1-3; no clear D gene. The CDR3 contains 17 residues. The V and J ends lost 1 base and 0 bases respectively, with 13 bases between them. Germline lookup yields CDR1 SGHTA and CDR2 FQGNSA. The CDR3 DNA is TGTGCCAGCAGCTTAGGGCAGGACCTTTACTCTGGAAACACCATATATTTT. Translating gives CASSLGQDLYSGNTIYF.

V and J are TRBV9 and TRBJ2-1; D might be TRBD2 (7 bases). The V gene's germline CDR1 is SGDLS and CDR2 YYNGEE. Deletions cut 0 bases from V and 2 bases from J, with 12 bases between. The CDR3 length is 16 residues. CDR3 DNA sequence: TGTGCCAGCAGCGTAGGACGCGGGGGCCCCTACAATGAGCAGTTCTTC. Residues: CASSVGRGGPYNEQFF.

This clonotype was seen only a few times. The genes are TRBV6-1 and TRBJ1-5; D remains ambiguous. The CDR3 contains 15 residues. Germline lookup yields CDR1 MNHNS and CDR2 SASEGT. Trimming took off 1 base at V and 5 bases at J, with 12 bases between the two ends. The CDR3 coding sequence is TGTGCCAGCAGTGAAGACGGGATTTTGGATCAGCCCCAGCATTTT. Protein: CASSEDGILDQPQHF.

DNA for the CDR3: TGTGCCAGTCTAAGCGATACAGGGAGAGAGCAGTTCTTC. Protein product: CASLSDTGREQFF. The chain is built from TRBV19 and TRBJ2-1; possible D gene TRBD1, 6 bases. V lost 8 bases to trimming and J lost 10 bases, with 18 bases between them. The CDR3 has 13 amino acids. Germline V gene data show CDR1 as LNHDA and CDR2 as SQIVND (reference sequence).

On this clonotype itself: A read error is possible here, since a much larger clone lies one base away. The conserved closing phenylalanine or tryptophan is absent in this CDR3, likely reflecting a read error. The chain links TRBV4-3 to TRBJ1-1; 8 bases agree with TRBD1. The CDR3 contains 15 residues. The germline gives CDR1 LGHNA, CDR2 YSLEER. V gave up 2 bases and J gave up 1 base; unmatched junction bases: 3. DNA for the CDR3: TGCGCCAGCAGCCAAATAGGACAGGGGAACACTGAAGCTTTCTCT. Protein sequence: CASSQIGQGNTEAFS.

In this sample, this clonotype turned up many times. The gene calls are TRBV27 and TRBJ1-1; a weak D match, TRBD1 (6 bases). This CDR3 is 16 amino acids long. The V gene lost 5 bases and the J gene lost 5 bases, with 21 bases spanning the gap. Germline V CDR1 and CDR2: MNHEY, SMNVEV (reference sequence). CDR3: CASSGALQGVNTEAFF. The CDR3, as DNA: TGTGCCAGCAGTGGGGCCCTACAGGGAGTAAATACTGAAGCTTTCTTT.

This clonotype has more than one count but fewer than ten. This chain joins TRBV11-2 and TRBJ2-5; 7 bases align to TRBD2. The CDR3 sequence is 14 residues long. The trim removed 2 bases at V and 4 bases at J, leaving 4 bases unmatched. Germline V gives CDR1 SGHAT, CDR2 FQNNGV. Written as DNA, the CDR3 is TGTGCCAGCAGCTTATACCGGGGGGTAGAGACCCAGTACTTC. Protein product: CASSLYRGVETQYF.

There are a few counts of this clonotype. The rearrangement uses TRBV6-1 and TRBJ1-1, with D perhaps matching TRBD1 (6 bases). Trimming pared 6 bases from V and 5 bases from J, leaving 16 bases between. CDR1 and CDR2 from the germline V gene are MNHNS and SASEGT. This CDR3 comprises 14 residues. The CDR3 reads CASRAGGEGTEAFF. The DNA of the CDR3 is TGTGCCAGCAGAGCGGGGGGCGAGGGGACTGAAGCTTTCTTT.

At least ten counts were recorded for this clonotype. This chain connects TRBV13 to TRBJ2-3, with 7 bases identical to TRBD1. V trimming: 3 bases; J trimming: 2 bases; junction bases outside the gene matches: 8. The CDR3 contains 16 residues. Germline values: CDR1 PRHDT, CDR2 FYEKMQ (reference sequence). The CDR3 sequence is CASSLTGSGSTDTQYF. The CDR3 DNA is TGTGCCAGCAGCTTGACAGGGTCCGGGTCCACAGATACGCAGTATTTT.

This chain connects TRBV12-3 or TRBV12-4 to TRBJ1-5; D not resolved. The CDR3 has 10 residues. V was cut by 7 bases and J by 12 bases, with 10 bases left in between. The CDR3 DNA reads as TGTGCCAGCAAAAGTTGGCGCCAGCATTTT. It yields the protein CASKSWRQHF.

This clonotype occurred many times. The rearrangement uses TRBV5-1 and TRBJ2-7; 9 positions agree with TRBD1. V lost 4 bases to trimming and J lost 2 bases; unmatched junction nucleotides: 7. CDR3 length: 15 amino acids. In germline, CDR1 is SGHRS, CDR2 YFSETQ. The CDR3 loop is CASSPGQGLTYEQYF. Here the CDR3 DNA reads TGCGCCAGCAGCCCGGGACAGGGACTAACCTACGAGCAGTACTTC.

This clonotype was seen ten or more times. The chain uses TRBV3-1 and TRBJ2-2; D possibly corresponds to TRBD1 (5 bases). Per germline, CDR1 LGHDT and CDR2 YNNKEL (reference sequence). Trimming cost V 3 bases and J 3 bases, with 8 bases left between them. This CDR3 has 14 amino acids. This chain's CDR3 is CASSHLGDTGELFF. In DNA, the CDR3 is TGTGCCAGCAGCCACCTAGGGGACACCGGGGAGCTGTTTTTT.

This clonotype was found many times. The V and J genes are TRBV28 and TRBJ2-7; D is perhaps TRBD1 (5 bases). V gave up 5 bases and J gave up 2 bases, with 16 bases separating them. This CDR3 spans 15 amino acids. Germline V gene data show CDR1 as MDHEN and CDR2 as SYDVKM. As DNA, the CDR3 is TGTGCCAGCAGTCCGACAGCTATTTTACCCTACGAGCAGTACTTC. Translating it yields CASSPTAILPYEQYF.

The chain links TRBV12-3 or TRBV12-4 to TRBJ1-1, with a tentative D call TRBD1 (5 bases). This CDR3 has 13 residues. V lost 1 base and J lost 7, with 10 bases in between. CDR3 DNA sequence: TGTGCCAGCAGTTTAGAAGGGACCCTTGAAGCTTTCTTT. Translation gives CASSLEGTLEAFF.

V is TRBV4-1 and J is TRBJ2-7, with 12 bases aligning to TRBD2. With 11 bases clipped from V and 1 base from J, the junction kept 9 bases outside the gene matches. Germline V gene data show CDR1 as MGHRA and CDR2 as YSYEKL. The CDR3 consists of 15 residues. DNA of the CDR3: TGCGCCCGCCGCCAAGGGACTAGCGGGTCCTACGAGCAGTACTTC. This encodes CARRQGTSGSYEQYF.

This clonotype was seen only a few times. V gene TRBV24-1 combines with J gene TRBJ2-3; 12 positions agree with TRBD2. V was pared by 5 bases and J by 4 bases, with 9 bases of the junction left unmatched. CDR1 KGHDR and CDR2 SFDVKD come from the germline V gene. The length of the CDR3 is 17 residues. DNA of the CDR3: TGTGCCACCAGTGGCCCAGAACTAGCGGGGGGTCCAGATACGCAGTATTTT. It yields the protein CATSGPELAGGPDTQYF.

As for this clonotype: At one of its ends the junction is not consistent with the germline gene, which may arise from a read error. V usage is TRBV4-2 and J usage is TRBJ2-7; D is possibly TRBD2 (6 bases). The germline V gene encodes CDR1 LGHNA and CDR2 YNFKEQ. The CDR3 has 15 residues. The CDR3 reads CARSQVGAGGPAQYF. CDR3 sequence (DNA): TGTGCCCGCAGCCAAGTGGGAGCGGGCGGGCCCGCGCAGTACTTC.

This clonotype was found a few times. This sequence joins TRBV4-3 and TRBJ1-1; 10 nucleotides match TRBD1. The germline CDR1 and CDR2 sequences are LGHNA and YSLEER. The CDR3 has 15 amino acids. Germline trimming cut 1 base from V and 4 bases from J; bases unmatched to any gene: 3. This CDR3 is CASSQGGTGVTEAFF. The CDR3 DNA sequence: TGCGCCAGCAGCCAAGGAGGGACAGGGGTCACTGAAGCTTTCTTT.

A word on this clonotype: Its ends do not fully match the called genes, so a read error is possible. The V call is TRBV7-9, the J call TRBJ1-1, with TRBD1 identical over 8 bases. This CDR3 has 15 amino acids. CDR1 SEHNR and CDR2 FQNEAQ come from the germline V gene (reference sequence). DNA for the CDR3: TGTGCCCGCAGCTCCCCCCGGGACAGGCCGCCTGAAGCTTTCTTT. It specifies CARSSPRDRPPEAFF.

V usage is TRBV5-8 and J usage is TRBJ2-7; D is uncertain. V was shortened by 2 bases and J by 3 bases, with 15 bases between the two germline ends. The CDR3 is 15 amino acids. Per germline, CDR1 SGHTS and CDR2 YDEGEE. Here the CDR3 DNA reads TGTGCCAGCAGCTTTGTAGACGCAGACGGCTACGAGCAGTACTTC. Protein product: CASSFVDADGYEQYF.

This clonotype has more than one count but fewer than ten. The chain couples TRBV7-9 to TRBJ2-1, with 9 positions matching TRBD1. After removal of 1 base from V and 4 bases from J, the junction contained 14 bases not matched to a gene. CDR1 and CDR2 (germline): SEHNR, FQNEAQ (reference sequence). The CDR3 runs to 19 residues. CDR3 DNA: TGTGCCAGCAGCTTAGGACCGGGACAGGGAGTTTCGAGGTACAATGAGCAGTTCTTC. As protein: CASSLGPGQGVSRYNEQFF.

Many counts were recorded for this clonotype. One end of the junction does not line up with germline, which may come from a read error. J is TRBJ1-1 and V is TRBV5-1; D not certain. CDR1 and CDR2 from the germline V gene are SGHRS and YFSETQ. This CDR3 spans 14 amino acids. CDR3 in DNA: TGTGCCAGCAGCTTAGCTACGGGGAACACTGAAGCTTTCTTT. This codes for CASSLATGNTEAFF.